This T cell receptor (beta chain) was documented in a study of identical twins. Findings and caveats of the study: An excess of low generation probability was shown by twin-shared out-of-frame alpha sequences.

MiXCR was run by TCRdb on the 5' RACE reads, yielding one entry per CDR3 protein. The sample lists fewer than 500,000 distinct CDR3 sequences; more than 13% were seen once. This clonotype was detected many times. Its specificity is not known. This same sample was also part of a study on yellow fever vaccine responses in identical twins. Turning to that study: Convergence reportedly seemed to mark part of the twins' vaccine T cell response, with personalization marking the rest.

Sequenced input: CD4+ T cells sorted from blood. This TCR came from a woman younger than 35 in good health.

The CDR3 DNA sequence: TGCAGTGCTAGAGGAGAGGGGGGCATTAACGAGCAGTACTTC. Translated, it gives CSARGEGGINEQYF. The chain combines TRBV20-1 with TRBJ2-7; D possibly matches TRBD1 or TRBD2 (6 bases each). The CDR3 consists of 14 residues. Trimming left V 1 base short and J 5 bases short, with 15 bases between. Germline CDR1 DFQATT, CDR2 SNEGSKA (reference sequence).